This TCR beta chain was documented in a study of tumor-infiltrating lymphocytes in glioblastoma multiforme. Study-level results: The T cells in this sample were not sorted into functional subsets. Just one glioblastoma patient contributed to the TCR-mutation comparison.

By share, this clonotype ranks as medium-sized (0.01 to 0.1%). Antigen: not known. One junction end disagrees with the germline gene, perhaps due to a read error. Multiple V-beta primers and a C-beta primer amplified TCRB from RNA. TCRB-specific cDNA synthesis used 0.4 to 0.55 ug of total RNA. Unique molecular identifiers were not described for the libraries. MiXCR, run by TCRdb on the multiplex PCR reads, gives a single entry per CDR3 protein. Among 15,000 to 20,000 distinct CDR3 sequences listed, around 72% were seen once. CDR3 length: 13 amino acids. Per the germline V gene, CDR1 is DFQATT and CDR2 is SNEGSKA (reference sequence).

The sequence came from a male donor with glioblastoma. Sequences were obtained from peripheral blood. The chain couples TRBV20-1 to TRBJ2-2; TRBD2 might be the D (5 bases). CDR3 nucleotide sequence: TGCAGTGCGAGAGCGGTGAATGGCGGGGAGCTGTTTTTT. Its protein is CSARAVNGGELFF.